Presented here are 12 T cell receptor beta chains from one specimen sequenced in a study of tumor-infiltrating lymphocytes in primary liver carcinoma. The researchers produced TCR beta cDNA from approximately 0.45 ug total RNA with a constant-region primer. Library construction for TCR beta comprised three nested multiplex PCR rounds performed with slightly modified ARM-PCR. A C-beta reverse primer was combined with TRBV1-TRBV30 forward primers in the first two PCR rounds, and each round had approximately 10 cycles. TCRdb re-called the multiplex PCR reads with MiXCR, one entry per CDR3 protein. Among about 92,000 distinct CDR3 sequences listed, approximately 68% were seen once. It was from approximately 20-30 mg of unsorted bulk tissue that RNA and DNA were co-extracted. The specimen was tumor-adjacent normal liver tissue. All receptors derive from a man aged 35-49 years with primary liver carcinoma and hepatitis B virus infection.

As for this clonotype: Sequence at one end of the junction differs from germline and may be a read error. The CDR3 DNA reads as TGTGCCAGCAGCGGACCTCATCATTCAGCCCTCCACTTT. Translating gives CASSGPHHSALHF. The rearrangement links TRBV7-9 to TRBJ1-6; D unresolved. In germline, CDR1 is SEHNR, CDR2 FQNEAQ (reference sequence). CDR3 length: 13 amino acids.

This clonotype was seen repeatedly, ten times or more. V gene TRBV10-3 combines with J gene TRBJ1-5; D may be TRBD1 (6 bases). Trimming removed 10 bases from V and 0 bases from J, with 10 bases in between. The germline V gene has CDR1 ENHRY and CDR2 SYGVKD. This CDR3 is built from 13 residues. The DNA for the CDR3 is TGTGCCACTAGACAGGCTAGCAATCAGCCCCAGCATTTT. This translates into CATRQASNQPQHF.

The chain uses TRBV19 and TRBJ2-1, with TRBD2 matching 10 bases. The germline CDR1 and CDR2 sequences are LNHDA and SQIVND (reference sequence). The CDR3 sequence is 16 residues long. V was pared by 4 bases and J by 2 bases, with 5 bases of the junction left unmatched. The CDR3 loop reads CASSTSGSFAYNEQFF. Written as DNA, the CDR3 is TGTGCCAGTAGTACTAGCGGGAGTTTCGCCTACAATGAGCAGTTCTTC.

Concerning this clonotype: One junction end disagrees with the germline gene, perhaps due to a read error. The CDR3 nucleotides read TGTACCAGCAGTTCGTACAGGGGTCTGAACACTAAAGCTTTCTTT. Residues: CTSSSYRGLNTKAFF. V and J are TRBV6-5 and TRBJ1-1, with 7 nucleotides matching TRBD1. CDR3 length: 15 amino acids. Germline CDR1 is MNHEY and CDR2 is SVGAGI.

With respect to this clonotype: The junction departs from the called germline gene at one end, perhaps through a read error. The chain joins TRBV6-1 to TRBJ2-7, with 9 bases that match TRBD1. Germline V CDR1 and CDR2: MNHNS, SASEGT. The CDR3 runs 13 residues. The CDR3 here is CASSGQGCYEQYF. CDR3 sequence (DNA): TGTGCCAGTAGTGGACAGGGGTGCTACGAGCAGTACTTC.

J is TRBJ2-2 and V is TRBV4-1; 13 positions match TRBD2. Germline CDR1 and CDR2: MGHRA and YSYEKL. This CDR3 region has 17 residues. J gave up 1 base and V 1 base, and 0 bases lay outside the gene matches. CDR3 coding DNA: TGCGCCAGCAGCCAAGGACTAGCGGGAGGGAACACCGGGGAGCTGTTTTTT. It is translated as CASSQGLAGGNTGELFF.

This clonotype was picked up a small number of times. The rearrangement uses TRBV11-1 and TRBJ2-7; D call uncertain. CDR1 and CDR2 (germline): SGHAT, FQDESV (reference sequence). This CDR3 has 14 residues. The V end was cut by 3 bases, the J end by 4 bases, with 13 bases between. The CDR3 nucleotides are TGTGCCAGCAGCTTTGGGATAGTTGGTTACGAGCAGTACTTC. Encoded protein: CASSFGIVGYEQYF.

Remarks on this clonotype: This CDR3 is missing its conserved last phenylalanine or tryptophan, likely due to a read error. The rearrangement uses TRBV28 and TRBJ2-7; tentative D call: TRBD2 (6 bases). The germline V and J ends were trimmed by 3 bases and 9 bases, with 15 bases remaining between them. This CDR3 spans 13 amino acids. The germline CDR1 and CDR2 sequences are MDHEN and SYDVKM. The DNA of the CDR3 is TGTGCCAGCAGTTTCCGGGGCGGGATCCGGCAGTACTCC. Protein sequence: CASSFRGGIRQYS.

The V gene is TRBV5-4, the J gene TRBJ1-5; TRBD1 agrees at 9 bases. The CDR3 loop spans 18 amino acids. Germline trimming cut 7 bases from V and 4 bases from J; bases unmatched to any gene: 18. Germline-derived CDR1 and CDR2 are SGHNT and YYREEE (reference sequence). CDR3 sequence: CASALDGLGTGRNQPQHF. CDR3 sequence (DNA): TGTGCCAGCGCCTTGGATGGGTTGGGGACAGGGAGGAATCAGCCCCAGCATTTT. Based on the CDR3 plus reference TRBV5-4 and TRBJ1-5, the full variable domain is ETGVTQSPTHLIKTRGQQVTLRCSSQSGHNTVSWYQQALGQGPQFIFQYYREEENGRGNFPPRFSGLQFPNYSSELNVNALELDDSALYLCASALDGLGTGRNQPQHFGDGTRLSIL.

A remark on this clonotype: A much larger clone sits a single nucleotide away, making a read error possible. The CDR3 ends on some other residue instead of the conserved phenylalanine or tryptophan, so this is likely a read error. The chain recombines TRBV19 with TRBJ2-2; 8 nucleotides align to TRBD2. The CDR3 sequence is 14 residues long. The ends lost 5 bases at V and 7 bases at J; junction bases unmatched: 6. Germline V gene data show CDR1 as LNHDA and CDR2 as SQIVND (reference sequence). CDR3 DNA: TGTGCCAGTAGTTTCTTGCGGGAGGACGGGGAGCTGTTTTCT. Its protein product is CASSFLREDGELFS.

On this clonotype: Since the CDR3 does not end with the conserved phenylalanine or tryptophan, this likely comes from a read error. The V gene is TRBV6-1, the J gene TRBJ2-7, with a tentative D call TRBD1 (6 bases). Germline-derived CDR1 and CDR2 are MNHNS and SASEGT. Trimming pared 2 bases from V and 6 bases from J, leaving 11 bases between. There are 13 residues in the CDR3. CDR3 region: CASSEWAGAEQYL. The DNA of the CDR3 is TGTGCCAGCAGTGAATGGGCAGGGGCCGAGCAGTACCTA.

This rearrangement joins TRBV28 to TRBJ2-5, with D tentatively TRBD1 or TRBD2 (5 bases each). V lost 2 bases and J lost 2, with 6 bases in between. This CDR3 is built from 13 residues. Germline loops: CDR1 MDHEN, CDR2 SYDVKM. CDR3 protein: CASSLEGQETQYF. The CDR3 DNA sequence: TGTGCCAGCAGTTTAGAGGGGCAAGAGACCCAGTACTTC.